The TCR beta chain described here comes from a study of human T cells and chemical hapten exposure. General study points: Compared to controls, expanded TCRs made significantly more large clusters of similar CDR3s. PT1 expanded TCR numbers tracked positively with patch test score. Once DPC sensitization occurred, TCRs above 1 in 1000 frequency showed no change.

Trimming shortened V by 3 bases and J by 3 bases, and 6 bases separated the two germline ends. CDR1 and CDR2 from the germline V gene are LGHDT and YNNKEL (reference sequence). The CDR3 totals 13 residues. The time point is: patch test 3, about 24 weeks after DPC sensitization. As to treatment: therapeutic diphenylcyclopropenone sensitization with weekly scalp DPC. The starting material, unfractionated whole blood, was used for total RNA extraction. MiXCR was run by TCRdb on the RACE reads, yielding one entry per CDR3 protein. The sample lists some 89,000 distinct CDR3 sequences; 25% to 35% were seen once. On this clonotype: Antigen specificity is unknown.

The clonotype originates from a middle-aged man with alopecia areata. Some clones in this sample may be carry-over from other donors' samples. The chain uses TRBV3-1 and TRBJ2-1; D unresolved. The sequences come from whole blood, collected in connection with sensitization to the hapten diphenylcyclopropenone (DPC). The CDR3 protein is CASSQGFYNEQFF. CDR3 in DNA: TGTGCCAGCAGCCAGGGTTTCTACAATGAGCAGTTCTTC.